Listed below are T cell receptor beta chains from one sample, sequenced in a study of cytomegalovirus exposure and HLA in healthy donors. Method: immunoSEQ multiplex PCR; TCRdb's copy keeps in-frame clones and lacks some. Of 150,000 to 200,000 clones in the sample, about 72% are singletons; the top ten hold about 1.6%. Sequencing used PBMCs. These receptors came from a girl aged 10 to 17 in good health and CMV-seronegative. Both conserved end residues are part of each CDR3. The D gene is left open where the match is weak. Only part of the rows carry a size: once, few, many, or a class if the clone is expanded.

J gene | clone size | V gene | D gene | CDR3 protein | CDR3 DNA
TRBJ2-7 | NA | TRBV6-1 | TRBD1 | CASRKDRVVDEQYF | TGTGCCAGCAGGAAGGACAGGGTAGTTGACGAGCAGTACTTC
TRBJ2-7 | NA | TRBV19 | TRBD2 | CASRSVAGPGYEQYF | TGTGCCAGTAGATCGGTAGCGGGACCGGGGTACGAGCAGTACTTC
TRBJ1-1 | few | TRBV27 | NA | CASSLIRWTEAFF | TGTGCCAGCAGTTTAATCAGGTGGACTGAAGCTTTCTTT
TRBJ2-1 | NA | TRBV4-2 | TRBD1 | CASSQDLTGATEQFF | TGTGCCAGCAGCCAAGATCTTACAGGGGCGACTGAGCAGTTCTTC
TRBJ2-3 | NA | TRBV5-1 | TRBD1 | CASSLDPTGTPTDTQYF | TGCGCCAGCAGCTTGGACCCGACAGGGACCCCCACAGATACGCAGTATTTT
TRBJ2-7 | NA | TRBV5-4 | NA | CASSLATQTYEQYF | TGTGCCAGCAGCTTGGCCACGCAGACCTACGAGCAGTACTTC
TRBJ1-5 | NA | TRBV10-1 | NA | CASWAVSNQPQHF | TGCGCCAGCTGGGCCGTAAGTAATCAGCCCCAGCATTTT
TRBJ2-5 | NA | TRBV7-9 | TRBD1 | CASSPRQGPRETQYF | TGTGCCAGCAGCCCCCGACAGGGCCCTCGGGAGACCCAGTACTTC
TRBJ1-2 | NA | TRBV18 | NA | CASSAYDDSPYGYTF | TGTGCCAGCTCAGCCTACGATGACTCTCCCTATGGCTACACCTTC
TRBJ2-7 | NA | TRBV6-5 | TRBD1 | CASTQGQFYEQYF | TGTGCCAGCACCCAGGGACAGTTCTACGAGCAGTACTTC
TRBJ2-4 | NA | TRBV10-2 | TRBD2 | CASSELGGVAKNIQYF | TGCGCCAGCAGTGAGTTGGGGGGGGTAGCCAAAAACATTCAGTACTTC
TRBJ2-2 | NA | TRBV27 | NA | CASSLLTGELFF | TGTGCCAGCAGTTTATTAACCGGGGAGCTGTTTTTT
TRBJ2-3 | NA | TRBV9 | NA | CASSVAPGEVDTQYF | TGTGCCAGCAGCGTAGCTCCTGGAGAGGTAGATACGCAGTATTTT
TRBJ1-1 | once | TRBV11-2 | NA | CASSLGGGEAFF | TGTGCCAGCAGCTTAGGAGGAGGGGAAGCTTTCTTT
TRBJ2-7 | once | TRBV5-1 | TRBD2 | CASSLVSSGNYEQYF | TGCGCCAGCAGCTTGGTGTCTAGCGGAAACTACGAGCAGTACTTC
TRBJ2-7 | few | TRBV7-8 | NA | CASSLDQPGTYEQYF | TGTGCCAGCAGCTTAGACCAGCCGGGGACCTACGAGCAGTACTTC
TRBJ1-2 | once | TRBV6-5 | TRBD1 | CASSSPGQYGYTF | TGTGCCAGCAGCAGTCCGGGACAGTATGGCTACACCTTC
TRBJ2-7 | NA | TRBV6-6 | NA | CASSGTSNEQYF | TGTGCCAGCAGCGGGACATCGAATGAGCAGTACTTC
TRBJ1-1 | NA | TRBV19 | TRBD1 | CASSIGDRGTEAFF | TGTGCCAGTAGTATAGGGGACAGGGGCACTGAAGCTTTCTTT
TRBJ1-2 | NA | TRBV29-1 | NA | CSVSGGADYGYTF | TGCAGCGTTTCGGGGGGCGCGGACTATGGCTACACCTTC
TRBJ2-3 | NA | TRBV5-4 | NA | CASSLRGGSADTQYF | TGTGCCAGCAGCTTAAGGGGGGGCTCGGCAGATACGCAGTATTTT
TRBJ2-1 | NA | TRBV25-1 | NA | CASSAINEQFF | TGTGCCAGCAGTGCAATCAATGAGCAGTTCTTC
TRBJ2-1 | few | TRBV7-3 | NA | CASSLVGGNEQFF | TGTGCCAGCAGCTTAGTAGGGGGCAATGAGCAGTTCTTC
TRBJ2-5 | NA | TRBV7-3 | NA | CASSPFGGPAETQYF | TGTGCCAGCAGCCCTTTCGGGGGACCCGCGGAGACCCAGTACTTC
TRBJ2-1 | NA | TRBV10-3 | TRBD2 | CAILAGNNEQFF | TGTGCCATACTAGCGGGGAACAATGAGCAGTTCTTC
TRBJ2-5 | NA | TRBV27 | TRBD2 | CASSSGGAGETQYF | TGTGCCAGCAGCAGCGGGGGGGCCGGAGAGACCCAGTACTTC